The 29 T cell receptor beta chains in this list originate from one sample, sequenced in a study of CD8 T cells in ankylosing spondylitis. MiXCR was run by TCRdb on the 5' RACE reads, yielding one entry per CDR3 protein. The table lists about 220,000 distinct CDR3 sequences, 8% to 11% of them singletons. Sequencing input: blood, either unsorted or a sorted T cell fraction (not recorded which). These receptors all come from a male donor with ankylosing spondylitis or in good health (not recorded which).

In its sample, this clonotype was seen many times. The chain is built from TRBV6-1 and TRBJ2-2, with a tentative D call TRBD2 (7 bases). The germline V gene has CDR1 MNHNS and CDR2 SASEGT. V dropped 7 bases and J dropped 4 bases, with 19 bases sitting between them. The CDR3 has 16 residues. In DNA, the CDR3 is TGTGCCAGCACCGAAAAGGGGGGGCGGACCACCGGGGAGCTGTTTTTT. The encoded protein is CASTEKGGRTTGELFF.

The V gene is TRBV19, the J gene TRBJ1-4; D unclear. Germline CDR1 is LNHDA and CDR2 is SQIVND (reference sequence). CDR3 length: 15 amino acids. V was trimmed by 2 bases and J by 8 bases, leaving 15 bases between them. CDR3 nucleotide sequence: TGTGCCAGTAGTATAAGGGCAGGCGCCGAGGAAAAACTGTTTTTT. Translated, it gives CASSIRAGAEEKLFF.

The table lists this clonotype with many counts. This chain joins TRBV7-9 and TRBJ2-7; maybe TRBD2 (6 bases). Trimming cost V 5 bases and J 7 bases, with 9 bases left between them. The CDR3 contains 11 residues. CDR1 is SEHNR, CDR2 FQNEAQ, per germline (reference sequence). The CDR3 is CASSPTREQYF. The DNA for the CDR3 is TGTGCCAGCAGCCCGACTAGGGAGCAGTACTTC.

This clonotype was seen ten or more times. The V call is TRBV12-3 or TRBV12-4, the J call TRBJ2-2, with 14 bases aligning to TRBD2. V gave up 6 bases and J gave up 1 base; unmatched junction bases: 4. The CDR3 consists of 17 residues. The CDR3 loop reads CASSRGLAGENTGELFF. DNA of the CDR3: TGTGCCAGCAGCCGGGGACTAGCGGGGGAGAACACCGGGGAGCTGTTTTTT.

This clonotype showed up just a few times. V and J are TRBV25-1 and TRBJ2-1; D perhaps matches TRBD2 (7 bases). CDR1 is MGHDK, CDR2 SYGVNS, per germline. V was trimmed by 4 bases and J by 0 bases, leaving 16 bases between them. This CDR3 has 17 residues. CDR3 coding DNA: TGTGCCAGCAGTGGAGGGAGGGGGTTCAGCTCCTACAATGAGCAGTTCTTC. It is translated as CASSGGRGFSSYNEQFF.

This clonotype was found many times. The rearrangement links TRBV18 to TRBJ2-1; 12 bases match TRBD2. This CDR3 has 15 residues. Germline assignment: CDR1 KGHSH and CDR2 LQKENI. The V gene end was trimmed by 3 bases and the J gene end by 6 bases; junction bases not matched to a gene: 3. CDR3 in amino acids: CASSPLAGGLNEQFF. Written as DNA, the CDR3 is TGTGCCAGCTCACCTCTAGCGGGGGGGCTCAATGAGCAGTTCTTC.

This clonotype was observed at least ten times. V gene TRBV5-8 combines with J gene TRBJ1-6; D unclear. Germline CDR1 is SGHTS and CDR2 is YDEGEE. CDR3 size: 12 residues. Trimming removed 3 bases from V and 4 bases from J, with 2 bases in between. CDR3 in amino acids: CASSSYNSPLHF. The CDR3 DNA follows: TGTGCCAGCAGCTCTTATAATTCACCCCTCCACTTT. The variable domain in full, completed from reference TRBV5-8 and TRBJ1-6, reads EAGVTQSPTHLIKTRGQQATLRCSPISGHTSVYWYQQALGLGLQFLLWYDEGEERNRGNFPPRFSGRQFPNYSSELNVNALELEDSALYLCASSSYNSPLHFGNGTRLTVT.

To note about this clonotype: A much bigger clone sits one base away, suggesting this may be a read error. The V call is TRBV6-5, the J call TRBJ2-5; perhaps TRBD1 as D (6 bases). The CDR3 loop spans 16 amino acids. Germline V CDR1 and CDR2: MNHEY, SVGAGI. The CDR3 DNA reads TGTGCCAGCACTTACTCGGCGGACAGTAGCCAAGAGACCCAGTACTTC. Its translation: CASTYSADSSQETQYF.

At least ten counts were recorded for this clonotype. V is TRBV24-1 and J is TRBJ1-5, with 8 bases aligning to TRBD1. The germline V gene has CDR1 KGHDR and CDR2 SFDVKD. This CDR3 contains 16 residues. V lost 6 bases to trimming and J lost 1 base; unmatched junction nucleotides: 7. DNA of the CDR3: TGTGCCACCAGTAATACAGGGGGTAGGAGCAATCAGCCCCAGCATTTT. Protein product: CATSNTGGRSNQPQHF.

In its sample, this clonotype was seen many times. This chain connects TRBV7-8 to TRBJ1-2, with D perhaps matching TRBD1 (5 bases). Germline V gene lookup returns CDR1 SGHVS and CDR2 FQNEAQ. The CDR3 is made up of 15 amino acids. Trimming removed 1 base at V and 1 base at J, with 10 bases between. For the CDR3, the DNA is TGTGCCAGCAGCTTAGTACAAGACAGTAACTATGGCTACACCTTC. It codes for CASSLVQDSNYGYTF. Full variable domain (outside the CDR3, taken from reference TRBV7-8 and TRBJ1-2): GAGVSQSPRYKVAKRGQDVALRCDPISGHVSLFWYQQALGQGPEFLTYFQNEAQLDKSGLPSDRFFAERPEGSVSTLKIQRTQQEDSAVYLCASSLVQDSNYGYTFGSGTRLTVV.

This clonotype was counted ten times or more. This sequence joins TRBV7-3 and TRBJ1-1, with 7 bases matching TRBD1. The V gene end was trimmed by 5 bases and the J gene end by 5 bases; junction bases not matched to a gene: 11. This CDR3 has 15 residues. Germline CDR1 SGHTA, CDR2 FQGTGA. Here the CDR3 reads CASSVSGTGVTEAFF. CDR3 nucleotides: TGTGCCAGCAGCGTCTCCGGCACAGGGGTAACTGAAGCTTTCTTT.

This clonotype was counted ten times or more. The rearrangement uses TRBV7-9 and TRBJ2-4; TRBD1 or TRBD2 may be the D gene (5 bases each). The V gene's germline CDR1 is SEHNR and CDR2 FQNEAQ (reference sequence). V was clipped by 2 bases and J by 3 bases, with 8 bases between them. The CDR3 sequence is 14 residues long. DNA for the CDR3: TGTGCCAGCAGCTTACGTGGGGGCAAAAACATTCAGTACTTC. Residues: CASSLRGGKNIQYF.

This clonotype was recorded at least ten times. The rearrangement links TRBV5-1 to TRBJ2-2; D possibly corresponds to TRBD2 (6 bases). Trimming stripped 7 bases from V and 6 bases from J, with 22 bases between. Germline CDR1 reads SGHRS; CDR2 reads YFSETQ. The CDR3 loop spans 16 amino acids. CDR3 region: CASQMGGQGMSGELFF. CDR3 in DNA: TGCGCCAGCCAAATGGGAGGTCAAGGGATGTCCGGGGAGCTGTTTTTT.

This clonotype has a count of ten or more. The chain joins TRBV5-1 to TRBJ1-2, with D possibly being TRBD1 (6 bases). The CDR3 sequence is 14 residues long. CDR1 is SGHRS and CDR2 is YFSETQ in the germline V gene. The V and J ends lost 0 bases and 4 bases respectively, with 10 bases between them. The CDR3 sequence is CASSLGQASYGYTF. The CDR3 region has the DNA TGCGCCAGCAGCTTGGGACAGGCAAGCTATGGCTACACCTTC.

This clonotype occurred many times. This chain links TRBV5-1 with TRBJ1-1; possibly TRBD1 for D (6 bases). V lost 0 bases, J lost 5 bases, and 14 bases lay in between. There are 15 residues in the CDR3. CDR1 is SGHRS and CDR2 is YFSETQ in the germline V gene. The CDR3 bases are TGCGCCAGCAGCTTGGCACAGGGTTCACGGACTGAAGCTTTCTTT. It yields the protein CASSLAQGSRTEAFF.

In this sample, this clonotype turned up a few times. The chain carries TRBV24-1 and TRBJ1-4; the match to TRBD1 covers 10 bases. The CDR3 loop spans 16 amino acids. J gave up 6 bases and V 2 bases, and 5 bases lay outside the gene matches. Germline loops: CDR1 KGHDR, CDR2 SFDVKD. The CDR3 is CATSDSRTGGDEKLFF. The CDR3 DNA follows: TGTGCCACCAGTGATTCCCGGACAGGGGGGGATGAAAAACTGTTTTTT.

Ten or more counts support this clonotype. The genes are TRBV20-1 and TRBJ1-4; 8 nucleotides match TRBD1. Per germline, CDR1 DFQATT and CDR2 SNEGSKA (reference sequence). This CDR3 has 13 amino acids. Unmatched junction bases numbered 3, after V lost 3 bases and J lost 6 bases. In DNA, the CDR3 is TGCAGTGCTAGCGGGACAGGCGATGAAAAACTGTTTTTT. This sequence encodes CSASGTGDEKLFF.

This clonotype was counted many times. This chain uses TRBV5-6 with TRBJ2-3; D is undetermined. The V gene lost 0 bases and the J gene lost 0 bases, with 8 bases spanning the gap. Germline V gene data show CDR1 as SGHDT and CDR2 as YYEEEE. The CDR3 totals 15 residues. The CDR3 nucleotides read TGTGCCAGCAGCTTGGTGTCAGCTAGCACAGATACGCAGTATTTT. Amino acid sequence: CASSLVSASTDTQYF.

This clonotype was observed a handful of times. The V call is TRBV7-9, the J call TRBJ2-5; possibly TRBD1 for D (5 bases). Germline CDR1 reads SEHNR; CDR2 reads FQNEAQ (reference sequence). The CDR3 length is 14 residues. Trimming took 2 bases from V and 1 from J, leaving 8 bases between them. CDR3 sequence: CASSLRTSQETQYF. The CDR3 bases are TGTGCCAGCAGCTTAAGGACAAGCCAAGAGACCCAGTACTTC.

This clonotype was counted only a few times. The J gene is TRBJ1-2, the V gene TRBV15; TRBD1 might be the D (5 bases). The germline V and J ends were trimmed by 0 bases and 4 bases, with 12 bases remaining between them. Germline V gene lookup returns CDR1 LNHNV and CDR2 YYDKDF (reference sequence). This CDR3 has 15 amino acids. CDR3 loop: CATSRDRAGIYGYTF. The CDR3 nucleotides are TGTGCCACCAGCAGAGATCGGGCAGGGATCTATGGCTACACCTTC.

This clonotype was counted many times. The chain combines TRBV18 with TRBJ2-2; a weak D match, TRBD2 (5 bases). The CDR3 covers 14 residues. The germline CDR1 and CDR2 sequences are KGHSH and LQKENI. V lost 3 bases to trimming and J lost 4 bases, with 9 bases between them. This CDR3 is CASSPSGSTGELFF. The DNA of the CDR3 is TGTGCCAGCTCACCGAGCGGAAGCACCGGGGAGCTGTTTTTT. The full variable domain, with the rest looked up from reference TRBV18 and TRBJ2-2, is NAGVMQNPRHLVRRRGQEARLRCSPMKGHSHVYWYRQLPEEGLKFMVYLQKENIIDESGMPKERFSAEFPKEGPSILRIQQVVRGDSAAYFCASSPSGSTGELFFGEGSRLTVL.

This sequence joins TRBV5-1 and TRBJ1-2; no clear D gene. Germline V CDR1 and CDR2: SGHRS, YFSETQ. The CDR3 covers 13 residues. Deletions cut 3 bases from V and 10 bases from J, with 16 bases between. The DNA of the CDR3 is TGCGCCAGCAGCTCGGATGTCTTGGTTGCCTACACCTTC. It yields the protein CASSSDVLVAYTF.

Many counts were recorded for this clonotype. The chain combines TRBV29-1 with TRBJ2-6; no definite D call. Deletions cut 4 bases from V and 0 bases from J, with 7 bases between. Germline CDR1 reads SQVTM; CDR2 reads ANQGSEA. The length of the CDR3 is 14 residues. The CDR3 sequence is CSVVENSGANVLTF. CDR3 bases: TGCAGCGTTGTAGAGAACTCTGGGGCCAACGTCCTGACTTTC.

This clonotype was seen at least ten times. The gene calls are TRBV7-2 and TRBJ1-3; D not certain. CDR1 and CDR2 from the germline V gene are SGHTA and FQGNSA. The CDR3 has 14 amino acids. Trimming took 6 bases from V and 4 from J, leaving 13 bases between them. As DNA, the CDR3 is TGTGCCAGCAGAAATCCGACTCGAGGAAACACCATATATTTT. As protein: CASRNPTRGNTIYF.

The sample holds a few counts of this clonotype. The J gene is TRBJ1-1, the V gene TRBV20-1; D not certain. The CDR3 is made up of 13 amino acids. The germline V gene encodes CDR1 DFQATT and CDR2 SNEGSKA (reference sequence). Trimming cost V 1 base and J 3 bases, with 9 bases left between them. The CDR3 DNA is TGCAGTGCTAGAGGTGGGTTCGACACTGAAGCTTTCTTT. It translates to CSARGGFDTEAFF.

This clonotype was seen repeatedly, ten times or more. The CDR3 loop reads CASSFGLNTGELFF. CDR3 coding DNA: TGTGCCAGCAGTTTCGGGCTGAACACCGGGGAGCTGTTTTTT. This chain uses TRBV12-3 or TRBV12-4 with TRBJ2-2; no clear D gene. V lost 3 bases and J 1 base, leaving 6 bases between the germline ends. The CDR3 has 14 residues.

The table lists this clonotype with a count of one. A read error may explain this, as a much larger clone is one base away. In DNA form, the CDR3 reads TGTGCCAGCAGCTTAGGGGCAATAATAAACACTGAAGCTTTCTTT. It specifies CASSLGAIINTEAFF. V usage is TRBV11-1 and J usage is TRBJ1-1; D remains ambiguous. Trimming pared 1 base from V and 2 bases from J, leaving 11 bases between. CDR1 is SGHAT and CDR2 is FQDESV in the germline V gene (reference sequence). CDR3 size: 15 residues. Complete variable domain (other parts from reference TRBV11-1 and TRBJ1-1): EAEVAQSPRYKITEKSQAVAFWCDPISGHATLYWYRQILGQGPELLVQFQDESVVDDSQLPKDRFSAERLKGVDSTLKIQPAELGDSAMYLCASSLGAIINTEAFFGQGTRLTVV.

This clonotype showed up just a few times. The chain's CDR3 is CATSRDLQTGAYSGANVLTF. CDR3 bases: TGTGCCACCAGCAGAGATCTTCAGACAGGGGCCTACTCTGGGGCCAACGTCCTGACTTTC. The rearrangement joins TRBV15 to TRBJ2-6; 8 bases agree with TRBD1. The CDR3 is 20 amino acids. CDR1 LNHNV and CDR2 YYDKDF come from the germline V gene (reference sequence). V was clipped by 0 bases and J by 0 bases; unmatched bases: 10.

This clonotype has a count of ten or more. This rearrangement joins TRBV19 to TRBJ1-2, with no clear D. The CDR3 loop spans 12 amino acids. With 9 bases removed from V and 4 bases from J, the gap between germline ends came to 12 bases. Germline V CDR1 and CDR2: LNHDA, SQIVND (reference sequence). The CDR3 region has the DNA TGTGCCAGCCTGAACGGATTCTATGGCTACACCTTC. Amino acid sequence: CASLNGFYGYTF.